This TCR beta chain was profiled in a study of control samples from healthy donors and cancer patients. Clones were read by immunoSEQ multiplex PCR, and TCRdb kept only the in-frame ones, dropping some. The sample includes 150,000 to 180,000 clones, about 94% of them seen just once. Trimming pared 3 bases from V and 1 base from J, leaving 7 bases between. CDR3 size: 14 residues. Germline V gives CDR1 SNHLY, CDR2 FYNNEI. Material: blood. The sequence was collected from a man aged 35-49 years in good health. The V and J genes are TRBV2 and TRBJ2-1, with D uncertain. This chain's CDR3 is CASSDNLSYNEQFF. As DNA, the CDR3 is TGTGCCAGCAGTGATAATCTTTCCTACAATGAGCAGTTCTTC.